Sequencing of this TCR beta chain was carried out in a study of blood T cell repertoires in COVID-19. The V and J ends lost 6 bases and 2 bases respectively, with 19 bases between them. The CDR3 spans 15 residues. Germline V gives CDR1 SQVTM, CDR2 ANQGSEA. This table comes from immunoSEQ multiplex PCR, and its TCRdb copy is limited to in-frame clones, with some not included. Found here are around 140,000 clones, approximately 88% of them singletons; the top ten hold more than 25%. This chain joins TRBV29-1 and TRBJ2-5; perhaps TRBD2 as D (7 bases). The sequenced sample consisted of peripheral blood. The sequence was collected from a human donor in a cohort sampled during active COVID-19. The CDR3, as DNA: TGCAGCGTCCGTTTTGGGGGGGGGCCGCAAGAGACCCAGTACTTC. Protein product: CSVRFGGGPQETQYF.